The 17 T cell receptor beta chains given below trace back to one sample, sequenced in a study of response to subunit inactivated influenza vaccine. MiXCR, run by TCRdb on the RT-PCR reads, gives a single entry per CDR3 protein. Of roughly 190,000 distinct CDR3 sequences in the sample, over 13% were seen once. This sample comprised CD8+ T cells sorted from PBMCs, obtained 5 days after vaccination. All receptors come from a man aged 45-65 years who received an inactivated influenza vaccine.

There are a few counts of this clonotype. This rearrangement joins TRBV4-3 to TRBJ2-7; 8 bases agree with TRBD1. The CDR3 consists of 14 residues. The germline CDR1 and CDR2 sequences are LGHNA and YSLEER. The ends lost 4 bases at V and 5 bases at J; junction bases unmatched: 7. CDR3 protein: CASSRGDRGHEQYF. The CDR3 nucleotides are TGCGCCAGCAGCCGAGGAGACAGGGGCCACGAGCAGTACTTC.

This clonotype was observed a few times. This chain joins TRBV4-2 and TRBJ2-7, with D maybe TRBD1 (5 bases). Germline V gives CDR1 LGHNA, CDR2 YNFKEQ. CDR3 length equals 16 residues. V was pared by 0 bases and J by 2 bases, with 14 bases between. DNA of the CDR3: TGTGCCAGCAGCCAAGAAACGACAGTAAACACCTACGAGCAGTACTTC. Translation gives CASSQETTVNTYEQYF.

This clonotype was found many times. CDR3 coding DNA: TGTGCCAGCAGCTTAGGAGGCGGATACACTGAAGCTTTCTTT. Translation gives CASSLGGGYTEAFF. The chain links TRBV7-8 to TRBJ1-1, with D hard to call. In germline, CDR1 is SGHVS, CDR2 FQNEAQ. Trimming took 1 base from V and 3 from J, leaving 9 bases between them. The length of the CDR3 is 14 residues.

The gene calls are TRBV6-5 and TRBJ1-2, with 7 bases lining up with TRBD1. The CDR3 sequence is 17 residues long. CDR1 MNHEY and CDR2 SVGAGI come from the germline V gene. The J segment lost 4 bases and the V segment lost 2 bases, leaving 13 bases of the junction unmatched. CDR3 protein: CASSYGGPRQGAYGYTF. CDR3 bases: TGTGCCAGCAGTTACGGTGGGCCGCGACAGGGAGCCTATGGCTACACCTTC.

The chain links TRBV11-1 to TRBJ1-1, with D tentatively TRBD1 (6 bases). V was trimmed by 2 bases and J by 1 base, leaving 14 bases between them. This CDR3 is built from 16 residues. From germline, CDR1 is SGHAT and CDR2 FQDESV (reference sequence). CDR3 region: CASSLKAGVRNTEAFF. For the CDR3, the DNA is TGTGCCAGCAGCTTAAAAGCAGGGGTCAGGAACACTGAAGCTTTCTTT.

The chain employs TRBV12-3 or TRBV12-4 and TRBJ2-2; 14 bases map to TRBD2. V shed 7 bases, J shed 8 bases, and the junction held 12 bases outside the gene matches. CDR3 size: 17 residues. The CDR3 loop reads CASIFSPGLAGAGELFF. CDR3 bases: TGTGCCAGCATCTTTTCCCCGGGACTAGCGGGAGCGGGGGAGCTGTTTTTT.

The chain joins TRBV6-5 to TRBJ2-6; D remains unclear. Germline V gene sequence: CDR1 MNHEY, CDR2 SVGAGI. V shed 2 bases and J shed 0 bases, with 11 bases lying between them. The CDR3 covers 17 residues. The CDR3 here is CASSYVVIGSGANVLTF. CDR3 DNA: TGTGCCAGCAGTTACGTCGTAATTGGCTCTGGGGCCAACGTCCTGACTTTC.

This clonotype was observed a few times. This CDR3 is CASRMTPGLDRTDTQYF. The CDR3 region has the DNA TGTGCCAGCAGAATGACCCCGGGACTAGACCGCACAGATACGCAGTATTTT. The genes are TRBV12-3 or TRBV12-4 and TRBJ2-3; 8 nucleotides agree with TRBD2. This CDR3 spans 17 amino acids. The ends lost 6 bases at V and 1 base at J; junction bases unmatched: 12.

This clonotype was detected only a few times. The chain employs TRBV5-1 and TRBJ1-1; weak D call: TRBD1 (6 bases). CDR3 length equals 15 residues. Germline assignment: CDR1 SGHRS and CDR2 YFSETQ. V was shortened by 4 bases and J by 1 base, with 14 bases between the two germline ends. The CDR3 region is CASSMGRGGNTEAFF. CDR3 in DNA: TGCGCCAGCAGCATGGGCAGGGGCGGGAACACTGAAGCTTTCTTT.

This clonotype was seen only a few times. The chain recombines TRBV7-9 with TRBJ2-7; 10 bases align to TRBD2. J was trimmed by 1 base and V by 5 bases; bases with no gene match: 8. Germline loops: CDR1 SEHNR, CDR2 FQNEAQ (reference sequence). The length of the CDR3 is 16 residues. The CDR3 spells CASSATGTSASYEQYF. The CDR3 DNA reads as TGTGCCAGCAGCGCAACCGGGACTAGCGCTTCCTACGAGCAGTACTTC.

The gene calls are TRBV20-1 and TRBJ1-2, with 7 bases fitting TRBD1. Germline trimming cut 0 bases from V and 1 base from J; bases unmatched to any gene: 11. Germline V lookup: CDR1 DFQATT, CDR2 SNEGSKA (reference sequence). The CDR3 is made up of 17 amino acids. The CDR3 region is CSAREFPRDSFNYGYTF. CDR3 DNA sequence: TGCAGTGCTAGAGAATTCCCTAGGGACAGCTTTAACTATGGCTACACCTTC.

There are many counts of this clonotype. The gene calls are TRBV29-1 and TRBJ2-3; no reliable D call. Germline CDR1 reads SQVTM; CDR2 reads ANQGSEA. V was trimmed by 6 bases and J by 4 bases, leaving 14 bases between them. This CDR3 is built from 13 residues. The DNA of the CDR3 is TGCAGCGTCCAGGTTGTATTAGCAGATACGCAGTATTTT. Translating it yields CSVQVVLADTQYF.

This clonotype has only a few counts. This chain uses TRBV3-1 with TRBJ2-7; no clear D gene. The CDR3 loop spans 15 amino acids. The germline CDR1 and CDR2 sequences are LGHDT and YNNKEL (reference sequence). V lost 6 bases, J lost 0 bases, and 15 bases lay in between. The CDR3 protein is CASRAWAASSYEQYF. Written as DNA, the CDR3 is TGTGCCAGCAGGGCCTGGGCCGCGAGCTCCTACGAGCAGTACTTC.

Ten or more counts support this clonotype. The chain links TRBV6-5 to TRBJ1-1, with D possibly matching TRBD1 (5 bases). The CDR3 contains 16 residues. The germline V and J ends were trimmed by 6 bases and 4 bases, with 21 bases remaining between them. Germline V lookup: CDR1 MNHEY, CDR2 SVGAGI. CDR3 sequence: CASSYHPYEGSTEAFF. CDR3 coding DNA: TGTGCCAGCAGCTACCACCCTTATGAGGGGAGCACTGAAGCTTTCTTT.

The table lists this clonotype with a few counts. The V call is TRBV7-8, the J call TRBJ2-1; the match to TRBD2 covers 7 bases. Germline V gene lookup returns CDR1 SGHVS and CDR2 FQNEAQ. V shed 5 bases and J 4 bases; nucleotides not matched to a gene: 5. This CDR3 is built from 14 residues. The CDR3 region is CASSAGTTYNEQFF. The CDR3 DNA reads TGTGCCAGCAGCGCCGGGACTACATACAATGAGCAGTTCTTC.

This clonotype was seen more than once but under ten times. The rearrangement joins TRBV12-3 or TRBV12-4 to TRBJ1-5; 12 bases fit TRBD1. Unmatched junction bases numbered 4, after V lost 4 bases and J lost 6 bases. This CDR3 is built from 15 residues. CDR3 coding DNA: TGTGCCAGCAGTTCGGGGGACAGGGGGCGTCAGCCCCAGCATTTT. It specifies CASSSGDRGRQPQHF.

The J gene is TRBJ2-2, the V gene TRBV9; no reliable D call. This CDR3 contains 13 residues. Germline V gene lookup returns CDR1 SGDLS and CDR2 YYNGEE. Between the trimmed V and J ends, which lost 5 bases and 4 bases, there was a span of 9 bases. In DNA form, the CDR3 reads TGTGCCAGCAGGTTCGGCTTCACCGGGGAGCTGTTTTTT. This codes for CASRFGFTGELFF. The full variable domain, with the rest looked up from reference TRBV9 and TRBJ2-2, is DSGVTQTPKHLITATGQRVTLRCSPRSGDLSVYWYQQSLDQGLQFLIQYYNGEERAKGNILERFSAQQFPDLHSELNLSSLELGDSALYFCASRFGFTGELFFGEGSRLTVL.